This T cell receptor beta chain was found in a study of OX40 agonist ivuxolimab in advanced cancers. Study at large: An anti-OX40 (CD134) antibody with agonistic activity, ivuxolimab, was administered to patients. The mean age was approximately 60 years, ranging from 23 to 79, with 65% to 85% of participants male.

The repertoire was sequenced with immunoSEQ multiplex PCR; TCRdb's copy has only in-frame clones and lacks some. The table lists 67,000 or so clones, 89% of them singletons. Germline V CDR1 and CDR2: SGHRS, YFSETQ. V gave up 0 bases and J gave up 3 bases, with 10 bases separating them. The CDR3 runs 15 residues. The origin of this receptor is an adult with an advanced solid tumor such as melanoma, head and neck, liver or kidney cancer. The V call is TRBV5-1, the J call TRBJ1-5; D is uncertain. The material was CD4+ or CD8+ T cells sorted from blood, obtained in a trial of the OX40 agonist ivuxolimab. CDR3 sequence: CASSLGTRPNQPQHF. The CDR3 nucleotides are TGCGCCAGCAGCTTGGGAACAAGGCCCAATCAGCCCCAGCATTTT.